The 25 T cell receptor beta chains below come from one sample, sequenced in a study of CD8+ T cells in alopecia areata. Treatment defined: oral pan-JAK inhibitor, 5-10 mg twice daily. cDNA reverse transcribed from extracted RNA served as the sequencing template. Assay used: immunoSEQ multiplex PCR; TCRdb lists only in-frame clones, some missing. The sample records 200,000 to 250,000 clones, under 70% being singletons. The material was CD4+ T cells sorted from blood, obtained at week 4, from a patient treated with tofacitinib. These receptors all come from a human donor with alopecia areata.

This clone was counted only a few times. The rearrangement joins TRBV7-8 to TRBJ2-7, with D possibly matching TRBD1 (5 bases). Trimming took off 5 bases at V and 2 bases at J, with 16 bases between the two ends. This CDR3 contains 15 residues. Germline V gene data show CDR1 as SGHVS and CDR2 as FQNEAQ. CDR3 DNA: TGTGCCAGCAGCACCCGACAGACAACCCCCTACGAGCAGTACTTC. It encodes CASSTRQTTPYEQYF.

This clone was seen more than once but under ten times. The J gene is TRBJ2-7, the V gene TRBV30, with 9 bases that match TRBD1. The germline V gene encodes CDR1 GTSNPN and CDR2 SVGIG (reference sequence). The CDR3 totals 13 residues. With V trimmed by 2 bases and J by 4 bases, 3 bases remained unmatched. The CDR3 loop reads CAWSTGGGYEQYF. In DNA form, the CDR3 reads TGTGCCTGGAGTACAGGGGGCGGTTACGAGCAGTACTTC.

J is TRBJ2-3 and V is TRBV5-1, with D tentatively TRBD1 or TRBD2 (5 bases each). V was clipped by 2 bases and J by 8 bases, with 15 bases between them. The germline CDR1 and CDR2 sequences are SGHRS and YFSETQ. The CDR3 has 14 amino acids. The CDR3, as DNA: TGCGCCAGCAGCTTTTACCGGGACCTCCCTACGCAGTATTTT. Translating gives CASSFYRDLPTQYF.

This clone was seen only a few times. The chain joins TRBV5-1 to TRBJ2-3; the D is unclear. Germline loops: CDR1 SGHRS, CDR2 YFSETQ. Trimming cost V 0 bases and J 9 bases, with 17 bases left between them. This CDR3 has 15 amino acids. The CDR3 DNA sequence: TGCGCCAGCAGCTTGGACCGGCCCCCACAGAACACGCAGTATTTT. Translating gives CASSLDRPPQNTQYF.

The chain joins TRBV27 to TRBJ2-7; TRBD1 aligns across 9 bases. Trimming took 4 bases from V and 1 from J; bases not matched to a gene: 5. Looked up from germline, CDR1 is MNHEY and CDR2 is SMNVEV (reference sequence). The CDR3 sequence is 15 residues long. The CDR3 nucleotides read TGTGCCAGCAGTTCCCCCGGGACAGGGTCCTACGAGCAGTACTTC. Translation gives CASSSPGTGSYEQYF.

The chain carries TRBV10-3 and TRBJ1-2; 8 bases line up with TRBD1. In germline, CDR1 is ENHRY, CDR2 SYGVKD. This CDR3 spans 15 amino acids. J was trimmed by 4 bases and V by 5 bases; bases with no gene match: 9. CDR3 in amino acids: CAISRLDRGGYGYTF. The CDR3 nucleotides are TGTGCCATCAGTCGCCTCGACAGGGGTGGCTATGGCTACACCTTC.

A few counts support this clone. The chain combines TRBV29-1 with TRBJ1-3; no reliable D call. This CDR3 region has 13 residues. V lost 3 bases, J lost 2 bases, and 8 bases lay in between. Germline loops: CDR1 SQVTM, CDR2 ANQGSEA. CDR3 sequence reads: CSVDRRTGNTIYF. Written as DNA, the CDR3 is TGCAGCGTTGACCGGCGGACTGGAAACACCATATATTTT.

The chain uses TRBV4-2 and TRBJ2-3, with D maybe TRBD2 (5 bases). The V end was cut by 0 bases, the J end by 1 base, with 14 bases between. Germline CDR1 reads LGHNA; CDR2 reads YNFKEQ. The CDR3 length is 17 residues. The DNA of the CDR3 is TGTGCCAGCAGCCAAGAGGGAGCCGGGCCCCGCACAGATACGCAGTATTTT. Its translation is CASSQEGAGPRTDTQYF.

This clone was seen more than once but under ten times. J is TRBJ2-1 and V is TRBV2, with 12 bases aligning to TRBD2. CDR1 and CDR2 from the germline V gene are SNHLY and FYNNEI. The CDR3 sequence is 13 residues long. After removal of 8 bases from V and 9 bases from J, the junction contained 5 bases not matched to a gene. The CDR3 spells CASQLAGGGEQFF. The CDR3 coding sequence is TGTGCCAGCCAACTAGCGGGGGGTGGTGAGCAGTTCTTC.

The chain recombines TRBV6-5 with TRBJ2-5, with D unclear. V lost 0 bases to trimming and J lost 5 bases, with 7 bases between them. Germline V gene data show CDR1 as MNHEY and CDR2 as SVGAGI. This CDR3 region has 13 residues. The CDR3 DNA is TGTGCCAGCAGTTACTCTCTCACGGAGACCCAGTACTTC. Amino acid sequence: CASSYSLTETQYF.

The rearrangement uses TRBV6-6 and TRBJ1-2; D not certain. Deletions cut 6 bases from V and 3 bases from J, with 8 bases between. This CDR3 contains 12 residues. Germline V gives CDR1 MNHNY, CDR2 SVGAGI (reference sequence). CDR3 region: CASSLVDYGYTF. CDR3 in DNA: TGTGCCAGCAGCCTTGTAGACTATGGCTACACCTTC.

The V call is TRBV6-6, the J call TRBJ1-6, with D possibly matching TRBD1 (5 bases). V was pared by 5 bases and J by 8 bases, with 13 bases between. The CDR3 runs 14 residues. Germline loops: CDR1 MNHNY, CDR2 SVGAGI (reference sequence). This chain's CDR3 is CASSRQSRDSPLHF. The CDR3 coding sequence is TGTGCCAGCAGTCGACAGTCAAGGGATTCACCCCTCCACTTT.

V gene TRBV7-3 combines with J gene TRBJ2-3; 8 positions match TRBD1. The ends lost 4 bases at V and 8 bases at J; junction bases unmatched: 2. Germline V gene sequence: CDR1 SGHTA, CDR2 FQGTGA. The CDR3 consists of 12 residues. Here the CDR3 DNA reads TGTGCCAGCAGCTCACAGGGGGGTACGCAGTATTTT. Amino acids: CASSSQGGTQYF.

As concerns this clone: One end of the junction fails to match germline, which may point to a read error. CDR3 nucleotides: TGTGCCAGCAGCCAAAGCGGATTC. Translation gives CASSQSGF. The chain couples TRBV7-9 to TRBJ1-2; no definite D call. Germline CDR1 is SEHNR and CDR2 is FQNEAQ (reference sequence). The length of the CDR3 is 8 residues.

This chain joins TRBV30 and TRBJ2-7; 7 positions agree with TRBD1. The junction had 9 bases not matched to a gene; V was cut back by 4 bases and J by 0 bases. Germline values: CDR1 GTSNPN, CDR2 SVGIG (reference sequence). The CDR3 loop spans 15 amino acids. This chain's CDR3 is CAWNPLTGSSYEQYF. The DNA of the CDR3 is TGTGCCTGGAATCCTCTGACAGGGAGCTCCTACGAGCAGTACTTC. Full variable domain (remainder filled in from reference TRBV30 and TRBJ2-7): SQTIHQWPATLVQPVGSPLSLECTVEGTSNPNLYWYRQAAGRGLQLLFYSVGIGQISSEVPQNLSASRPQDRQFILSSKKLLLSDSGFYLCAWNPLTGSSYEQYFGPGTRLTVT.

DNA for the CDR3: TGTGCCTCCCTCCCAACTGGCGGGGGCCGGGGAGATACGCAGTATTTT. Translated: CASLPTGGGRGDTQYF. The chain carries TRBV30 and TRBJ2-3; D possibly corresponds to TRBD2 (7 bases). Trimming pared 7 bases from V and 5 bases from J, leaving 25 bases between. In germline, CDR1 is GTSNPN, CDR2 SVGIG (reference sequence). This CDR3 is 16 amino acids long.

This clone was counted a few times. This chain joins TRBV11-2 and TRBJ2-3; D is ambiguous. V gave up 2 bases and J gave up 9 bases, with 12 bases separating them. This CDR3 contains 13 residues. Per germline, CDR1 SGHAT and CDR2 FQNNGV. CDR3 coding DNA: TGTGCCAGCAGCTTACCCCCCGACCGGACGCAGTATTTT. This gives the protein CASSLPPDRTQYF. Based on the CDR3 plus reference TRBV11-2 and TRBJ2-3, the full variable domain is EAGVAQSPRYKIIEKRQSVAFWCNPISGHATLYWYQQILGQGPKLLIQFQNNGVVDDSQLPKDRFSAERLKGVDSTLKIQPAKLEDSAVYLCASSLPPDRTQYFGPGTRLTVL.

This chain links TRBV29-1 with TRBJ2-2; 9 nucleotides line up with TRBD1. Losses at the gene ends were 6 bases for V and 1 base for J; bases not matched to a gene: 3. Germline CDR1 and CDR2: SQVTM and ANQGSEA. This CDR3 has 14 residues. Here the CDR3 DNA reads TGCAGCGTACCGGGACAGGGGAACACCGGGGAGCTGTTTTTT. As protein: CSVPGQGNTGELFF.

The CDR3 loop is CASSPKGGAVADTQYF. The CDR3 DNA reads as TGTGCCAGCAGCCCAAAAGGGGGGGCGGTAGCAGATACGCAGTATTTT. The chain employs TRBV7-2 and TRBJ2-3, with D possibly matching TRBD2 (7 bases). The length of the CDR3 is 16 residues. Germline V gene sequence: CDR1 SGHTA, CDR2 FQGNSA. V shed 5 bases and J shed 4 bases, with 19 bases lying between them.

The chain has TRBV10-3 and TRBJ2-7; D is perhaps TRBD1 (5 bases). Germline V gene lookup returns CDR1 ENHRY and CDR2 SYGVKD. V lost 11 bases, J lost 2 bases, and 13 bases lay in between. The CDR3 loop spans 12 amino acids. The DNA for the CDR3 is TGTGCCGCCCAGGGTTCCACCTACGAGCAGTACTTC. Translating it yields CAAQGSTYEQYF.

V gene TRBV4-1 combines with J gene TRBJ2-7; 7 nucleotides agree with TRBD2. This CDR3 has 14 residues. Germline assignment: CDR1 MGHRA and CDR2 YSYEKL. V was pared by 4 bases and J by 3 bases, with 6 bases of the junction left unmatched. In DNA, the CDR3 is TGCGCCAGCAGCCGTGGACTAGGGAACTACGAGCAGTACTTC. Amino acids: CASSRGLGNYEQYF.

This clone was counted only a few times. V usage is TRBV5-4 and J usage is TRBJ1-2, with D possibly being TRBD1 (5 bases). This CDR3 contains 14 residues. The germline V gene encodes CDR1 SGHNT and CDR2 YYREEE (reference sequence). V was shortened by 5 bases and J by 3 bases, with 14 bases between the two germline ends. CDR3 sequence: CASRSSWGDYGYTF. DNA of the CDR3: TGTGCCAGCAGATCGTCGTGGGGGGACTATGGCTACACCTTC.

The V call is TRBV29-1, the J call TRBJ2-4; D remains unclear. CDR1 and CDR2 from the germline V gene are SQVTM and ANQGSEA. CDR3 size: 14 residues. Trimming took off 5 bases at V and 7 bases at J, with 18 bases between the two ends. CDR3 region: CSVPSLEERNIQYF. CDR3 coding DNA: TGCAGCGTTCCTTCCCTCGAGGAAAGGAACATTCAGTACTTC.

The rearrangement links TRBV4-1 to TRBJ2-5; D is tentatively TRBD1 or TRBD2 (5 bases each). This CDR3 spans 17 amino acids. Per the germline V gene, CDR1 is MGHRA and CDR2 is YSYEKL. V was trimmed by 1 base and J by 2 bases, leaving 17 bases between them. The CDR3 nucleotides read TGCGCCAGCAGCCAAGTTGCAATACGGGGACCACAAGAGACCCAGTACTTC. Protein product: CASSQVAIRGPQETQYF.

The chain is built from TRBV27 and TRBJ2-5; no definite D call. The CDR3 is 12 residues long. V was clipped by 5 bases and J by 4 bases, with 8 bases between them. Germline CDR1 reads MNHEY; CDR2 reads SMNVEV (reference sequence). The DNA of the CDR3 is TGTGCCAGCAGTACCCTTGGAGAGACCCAGTACTTC. Its protein product is CASSTLGETQYF.